This entry concerns a single T cell receptor beta chain. This sample was taken from a study of control samples from healthy donors and cancer patients. The CDR3 loop spans 12 amino acids. The germline V and J ends were trimmed by 4 bases and 7 bases, with 13 bases remaining between them. Germline CDR1 and CDR2: GTSNPN and SVGIG (reference sequence). Libraries were prepared by immunoSEQ multiplex PCR; TCRdb keeps only in-frame clonotypes and omits some of them. The profile shows 150,000 or so clones, about 93% of them singletons. Sequences were obtained from blood. The sequence derives from a man in his forties or fifties in good health. The V and J genes are TRBV30 and TRBJ1-2; D unclear. CDR3 region: CAWNGLSSGYTF. CDR3 nucleotide sequence: TGTGCCTGGAATGGACTAAGTTCTGGCTACACCTTC.